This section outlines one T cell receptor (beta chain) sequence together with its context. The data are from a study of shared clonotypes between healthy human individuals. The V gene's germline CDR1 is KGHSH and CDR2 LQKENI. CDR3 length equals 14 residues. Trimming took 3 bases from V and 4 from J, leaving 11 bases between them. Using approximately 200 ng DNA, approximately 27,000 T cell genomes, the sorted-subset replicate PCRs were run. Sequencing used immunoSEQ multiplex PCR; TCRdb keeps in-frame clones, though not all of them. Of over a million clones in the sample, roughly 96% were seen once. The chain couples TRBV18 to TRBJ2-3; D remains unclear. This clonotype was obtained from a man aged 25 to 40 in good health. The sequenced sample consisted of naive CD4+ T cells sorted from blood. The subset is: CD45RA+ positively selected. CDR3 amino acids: CASSPPPAPDTQYF. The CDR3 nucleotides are TGTGCCAGCTCACCCCCGCCGGCACCAGATACGCAGTATTTT.